This T cell receptor (beta chain) was recovered during a study of cytomegalovirus exposure and HLA in healthy donors. Whole-study findings and limits: One cluster of highly shared sequence variants probably arose as a sequencing artifact. According to reports, the classifier identified cytomegalovirus status with high specificity and sensitivity.

Turning to this clone: Its antigen is not identified.

Germline lookup yields CDR1 SGHNT and CDR2 YYREEE (reference sequence). The CDR3 spans 15 residues. With 2 bases removed from V and 7 bases from J, the gap between germline ends came to 15 bases. PCR employed 60 Vbeta and 13 Jbeta primers. The protocol was immunoSEQ multiplex PCR, while the TCRdb copy is restricted to in-frame clones and leaves out a portion. The sample has about 170,000 clones, over 75% seen once. This rearrangement joins TRBV5-4 to TRBJ2-2, with TRBD1 as a possible D gene (5 bases). The source of this sequence is a male donor in good health and CMV-seronegative. The sequencing sample was made of PBMCs. The CDR3: CASSLRRTRDGELFF. Written as DNA, the CDR3 is TGTGCCAGCAGCTTAAGAAGGACCAGGGACGGGGAGCTGTTTTTT.